The 27 T cell receptor beta chains presented below share a single source sample, sequenced in a study of blood T cell repertoires in COVID-19. Repertoires were generated with immunoSEQ multiplex PCR, while TCRdb's copy carries only in-frame clones and drops some. The sample records roughly 190,000 clones, about 85% being singletons. The sequencing sample was made of peripheral blood. All receptors derive from a woman older than 75 in a cohort sampled during active or convalescent COVID-19.

J is TRBJ2-5 and V is TRBV2; D is undetermined. Germline V lookup: CDR1 SNHLY, CDR2 FYNNEI. This CDR3 region has 14 residues. Trimming shortened V by 5 bases and J by 5 bases, and 15 bases separated the two germline ends. CDR3 loop: CASSRERVGETQYF. CDR3 bases: TGTGCCAGCAGTCGAGAACGGGTAGGCGAGACCCAGTACTTC.

V and J are TRBV10-2 and TRBJ1-1, with 8 bases fitting TRBD1. Germline V gene lookup returns CDR1 WSHSY and CDR2 SAAADI. The CDR3 length is 14 residues. V trimming: 6 bases; J trimming: 5 bases; junction bases outside the gene matches: 8. This CDR3 is CASRLDRDWTEAFF. CDR3 DNA: TGCGCCAGCAGATTGGACAGGGATTGGACTGAAGCTTTCTTT.

On this clone: Within the sample, other DNA sequences also encode this same CDR3. J is TRBJ2-1 and V is TRBV9, with D unresolved. V dropped 1 base and J dropped 2 bases, with 4 bases sitting between them. This CDR3 region has 13 residues. Germline CDR1 and CDR2: SGDLS and YYNGEE. CDR3 sequence (DNA): TGTGCCAGCAGCGTAACTGCCTACAATGAGCAGTTCTTC. Translated: CASSVTAYNEQFF.

The genes are TRBV5-1 and TRBJ2-7; 9 bases are a match to TRBD1. This CDR3 contains 14 residues. Losses at the gene ends were 7 bases for V and 3 bases for J; bases not matched to a gene: 8. CDR1 and CDR2 (germline): SGHRS, YFSETQ. The CDR3 spells CASRTPGQGYEQYF. Written as DNA, the CDR3 is TGCGCCAGCCGGACTCCGGGACAGGGCTACGAGCAGTACTTC.

This chain connects TRBV5-1 to TRBJ2-5, with D tentatively TRBD1 (6 bases). The germline V gene has CDR1 SGHRS and CDR2 YFSETQ. The CDR3 runs to 15 residues. The V end lost 4 bases, the J end lost 5 bases, and 18 bases lay between the germline ends. The CDR3 loop is CASSPGHGSGETQYF. The CDR3 DNA is TGCGCCAGCAGCCCGGGACACGGATCGGGTGAGACCCAGTACTTC.

The chain employs TRBV5-1 and TRBJ1-1; D is unclear. The V gene lost 5 bases and the J gene lost 3 bases, with 26 bases spanning the gap. This CDR3 has 18 residues. In germline, CDR1 is SGHRS, CDR2 YFSETQ. The CDR3 sequence is CASRFRLRGSLVYTEAFF. Here the CDR3 DNA reads TGCGCCAGCAGGTTCCGTCTTCGCGGGAGTTTGGTTTACACTGAAGCTTTCTTT.

The chain couples TRBV5-1 to TRBJ1-2, with D perhaps TRBD1 (5 bases). The CDR3 runs to 14 residues. V was trimmed by 6 bases and J by 2 bases, leaving 14 bases between them. The germline V gene has CDR1 SGHRS and CDR2 YFSETQ. The CDR3: CASKIGAANYGYTF. Here the CDR3 DNA reads TGCGCCAGCAAAATTGGGGCGGCCAACTATGGCTACACCTTC.

V and J are TRBV11-2 and TRBJ2-2, with TRBD2 as a possible D gene (6 bases). The germline V gene has CDR1 SGHAT and CDR2 FQNNGV. Between the trimmed V and J ends, which lost 5 bases and 9 bases, there was a span of 16 bases. CDR3 length equals 14 residues. This CDR3 is CASSGGMSHRELFF. CDR3 bases: TGTGCCAGCAGCGGAGGGATGTCTCATAGGGAGCTGTTTTTT.

The chain has TRBV6-1 and TRBJ2-1; TRBD1 aligns across 8 bases. The CDR3 sequence is 16 residues long. Germline V CDR1 and CDR2: MNHNS, SASEGT. The V gene end was trimmed by 4 bases and the J gene end by 3 bases; junction bases not matched to a gene: 8. CDR3 bases: TGTGCCAGCAGTGCCCCGGTCAGGGGGCACTACAATGAGCAGTTCTTC. As protein: CASSAPVRGHYNEQFF.

This clone turned up a few times. This chain uses TRBV28 with TRBJ1-2, with 8 nucleotides matching TRBD1. This CDR3 region has 17 residues. Germline CDR1 and CDR2: MDHEN and SYDVKM. V was pared by 5 bases and J by 4 bases, with 15 bases of the junction left unmatched. The CDR3 DNA follows: TGTGCCAGCAGTCGCGGCTGGAGACAGGGGTACAGCTATGGCTACACCTTC. Protein product: CASSRGWRQGYSYGYTF.

The V gene is TRBV10-3, the J gene TRBJ1-2; 7 bases agree with TRBD1. Germline values: CDR1 ENHRY, CDR2 SYGVKD. V lost 6 bases to trimming and J lost 3 bases; unmatched junction nucleotides: 7. The CDR3 consists of 14 residues. CDR3 in amino acids: CAIRRETGHYGYTF. In DNA form, the CDR3 reads TGTGCCATCAGGAGAGAGACAGGGCACTATGGCTACACCTTC.

CDR3 coding DNA: TGTGCCAGCAGGGGGCCCCTCGCTAGCGGGGGGACCACAAGCCCCACAGATACGCAGTATTTT. Translated, it gives CASRGPLASGGTTSPTDTQYF. This rearrangement joins TRBV28 to TRBJ2-3; 11 bases align to TRBD2. The trim removed 6 bases at V and 2 bases at J, leaving 22 bases unmatched. In germline, CDR1 is MDHEN, CDR2 SYDVKM. The CDR3 contains 21 residues.

The chain is built from TRBV11-2 and TRBJ1-5; tentative D call: TRBD1 (5 bases). V was shortened by 5 bases and J by 6 bases, with 14 bases between the two germline ends. CDR1 is SGHAT and CDR2 is FQNNGV in the germline V gene. This CDR3 has 14 residues. Here the CDR3 reads CASSRPRVGQPQHF. CDR3 DNA: TGTGCCAGCAGCCGACCCAGGGTAGGTCAGCCCCAGCATTTT.

V and J are TRBV10-3 and TRBJ2-5; 8 nucleotides line up with TRBD2. Germline trimming cut 6 bases from V and 5 bases from J; bases unmatched to any gene: 11. The CDR3 loop spans 15 amino acids. The germline V gene encodes CDR1 ENHRY and CDR2 SYGVKD. Here the CDR3 reads CAIRGGSGIAETQYF. The CDR3 DNA sequence: TGTGCCATCAGGGGTGGTAGCGGGATCGCCGAGACCCAGTACTTC.

This sequence joins TRBV6-2 or TRBV6-3 and TRBJ2-7; D call uncertain. CDR1 is MNHEY and CDR2 is SVGEGT in the germline V gene. V was shortened by 3 bases and J by 3 bases, with 6 bases between the two germline ends. There are 12 residues in the CDR3. CDR3 DNA sequence: TGTGCCAGCAGTTATTACAACTACGAGCAGTACTTC. Protein: CASSYYNYEQYF.

The chain uses TRBV18 and TRBJ2-7; no definite D call. Germline V CDR1 and CDR2: KGHSH, LQKENI. The ends were cut back, 4 bases at V and 2 bases at J, with 6 bases in the middle. This CDR3 spans 12 amino acids. Here the CDR3 reads CASSLDTYEQYV. The CDR3 region has the DNA TGTGCCAGCTCACTTGACACCTACGAGCAGTACGTC.

This chain uses TRBV18 with TRBJ1-4; the D gene is possibly TRBD1 (6 bases). Germline CDR1 reads KGHSH; CDR2 reads LQKENI. V was cut by 3 bases and J by 7 bases, with 12 bases left in between. The CDR3 extends over 14 amino acids. CDR3 coding DNA: TGTGCCAGCTCACCGCCCGGGGGGCCTGAAAAACTGTTTTTT. Encoded protein: CASSPPGGPEKLFF. Combining the CDR3 with reference TRBV18 and TRBJ1-4 gives the whole variable domain NAGVMQNPRHLVRRRGQEARLRCSPMKGHSHVYWYRQLPEEGLKFMVYLQKENIIDESGMPKERFSAEFPKEGPSILRIQQVVRGDSAAYFCASSPPGGPEKLFFGSGTQLSVL.

In nucleotides, the CDR3 is TGTGCCGTATCGGGACAGGGGTTCGAGCAGTACGTC. Translating gives CAVSGQGFEQYV. The rearrangement joins TRBV10-3 to TRBJ2-7; 10 nucleotides agree with TRBD1. Germline loops: CDR1 ENHRY, CDR2 SYGVKD. The CDR3 contains 12 residues. With V trimmed by 11 bases and J by 6 bases, 7 bases remained unmatched.

V gene TRBV9 combines with J gene TRBJ2-3; no reliable D call. Trimming cost V 0 bases and J 5 bases, with 10 bases left between them. Germline loops: CDR1 SGDLS, CDR2 YYNGEE. The CDR3 runs 14 residues. CDR3 sequence (DNA): TGTGCCAGCAGCGTAGACCTTAGCCGAGATACGCAGTATTTT. Translated, it gives CASSVDLSRDTQYF.

This clone was seen only a few times. V usage is TRBV7-8 and J usage is TRBJ1-1, with D uncertain. CDR3 length: 14 residues. V was clipped by 5 bases and J by 4 bases, with 14 bases between them. Per germline, CDR1 SGHVS and CDR2 FQNEAQ. Here the CDR3 reads CASSLLNSVTEAFF. The CDR3 nucleotides are TGTGCCAGCAGCCTACTAAATAGTGTCACTGAAGCTTTCTTT. Complete variable domain (other parts from reference TRBV7-8 and TRBJ1-1): GAGVSQSPRYKVAKRGQDVALRCDPISGHVSLFWYQQALGQGPEFLTYFQNEAQLDKSGLPSDRFFAERPEGSVSTLKIQRTQQEDSAVYLCASSLLNSVTEAFFGQGTRLTVV.

This chain uses TRBV7-2 with TRBJ1-2; TRBD1 matches at 7 bases. This CDR3 is 14 amino acids long. Looked up from germline, CDR1 is SGHTA and CDR2 is FQGNSA. J gave up 7 bases and V 3 bases, and 8 bases lay outside the gene matches. The CDR3 DNA reads TGTGCCAGCAGCTTGAACAGGGGAGGTGGTGGCTACACCTTC. This translates into CASSLNRGGGGYTF. The full variable domain, rest sourced from reference TRBV7-2 and TRBJ1-2, is GAGVSQSPSNKVTEKGKDVELRCDPISGHTALYWYRQSLGQGLEFLIYFQGNSAPDKSGLPSDRFSAERTGGSVSTLTIQRTQQEDSAVYLCASSLNRGGGGYTFGSGTRLTVV.

V gene TRBV11-2 combines with J gene TRBJ1-6, with 7 bases identical to TRBD1. V lost 5 bases, J lost 4 bases, and 8 bases stayed unmatched. This CDR3 contains 16 residues. In germline, CDR1 is SGHAT, CDR2 FQNNGV. CDR3 DNA sequence: TGTGCCAGCAGCCAATCCGGGACAGAATATAATTCACCCCTCCACTTT. As protein: CASSQSGTEYNSPLHF.

The CDR3 spells CASSYSRQGNIQYF. The CDR3, as DNA: TGTGCCAGCAGTTACTCGAGACAGGGGAACATTCAGTACTTC. V and J are TRBV6-5 and TRBJ2-4; 8 bases fit TRBD1. Per the germline V gene, CDR1 is MNHEY and CDR2 is SVGAGI. This CDR3 is 14 amino acids long. V lost 0 bases and J lost 7; bases outside the gene matches: 2.

The rearrangement joins TRBV5-6 to TRBJ1-2; TRBD1 aligns across 9 bases. Germline trimming cut 4 bases from V and 2 bases from J; bases unmatched to any gene: 3. Looked up from germline, CDR1 is SGHDT and CDR2 is YYEEEE. CDR3 length equals 14 residues. CDR3 sequence reads: CASSPGQGNYGYTF. The DNA of the CDR3 is TGTGCCAGCAGCCCAGGACAGGGGAACTATGGCTACACCTTC.

V gene TRBV4-2 combines with J gene TRBJ1-5; 8 nucleotides line up with TRBD1. This CDR3 is 19 amino acids long. Germline V gene sequence: CDR1 LGHNA, CDR2 YNFKEQ. Trimming cost V 0 bases and J 2 bases; bases outside gene matches: 12. CDR3 nucleotides: TGTGCCAGCAGCCAAGATCCTTTGGGCAGGGGGCTTGGCAATCAGCCCCAGCATTTT. Amino acid sequence: CASSQDPLGRGLGNQPQHF.

The V gene is TRBV24-1, the J gene TRBJ1-1; D gene uncertain. The V gene's germline CDR1 is KGHDR and CDR2 SFDVKD. V was pared by 2 bases and J by 6 bases, with 9 bases between. The length of the CDR3 is 13 residues. Written as DNA, the CDR3 is TGTGCCACCAGTGATTATGCCAACTCTGAAGCTTTCTTT. Encoded protein: CATSDYANSEAFF.

This chain joins TRBV10-3 and TRBJ1-2; D gene ambiguous. Germline lookup yields CDR1 ENHRY and CDR2 SYGVKD. This CDR3 has 14 residues. V was clipped by 8 bases and J by 2 bases, with 15 bases between them. The CDR3 reads CAIGYRSSNYGYTF. In nucleotides, the CDR3 is TGTGCCATCGGTTACAGATCATCGAACTATGGCTACACCTTC.